This TCR beta chain was identified during a study of early T cells in non-severe SARS-CoV-2 infection. Study overall: Chains were not paired, and sequencing was done on bulk RNA from unsorted whole blood.

Germline CDR1 reads DFQATT; CDR2 reads SNEGSKA (reference sequence). The CDR3 is 11 residues long. V lost 6 bases, J lost 9 bases, and 12 bases lay in between. Ten or more counts support this clonotype. Attachment of unique molecular identifiers to individual cDNA molecules was performed. One entry per CDR3 protein, called by TCRdb with MiXCR from the 5' RACE reads. Counted here are 15,000 to 20,000 distinct CDR3 sequences, roughly 6% occurring once; the ten biggest clones make up 6% to 8%. This receptor was obtained from an adult who was a healthcare worker with PCR-confirmed SARS-CoV-2 infection or an uninfected control (not recorded which). Sequencing was carried out using whole blood. The V and J genes are TRBV20-1 and TRBJ2-1; perhaps D is TRBD1 or TRBD2 (5 bases each). CDR3 nucleotide sequence: TGCAGTGCCGCCTATGGGGGTGAGCAGTTCTTC. Amino acids: CSAAYGGEQFF.